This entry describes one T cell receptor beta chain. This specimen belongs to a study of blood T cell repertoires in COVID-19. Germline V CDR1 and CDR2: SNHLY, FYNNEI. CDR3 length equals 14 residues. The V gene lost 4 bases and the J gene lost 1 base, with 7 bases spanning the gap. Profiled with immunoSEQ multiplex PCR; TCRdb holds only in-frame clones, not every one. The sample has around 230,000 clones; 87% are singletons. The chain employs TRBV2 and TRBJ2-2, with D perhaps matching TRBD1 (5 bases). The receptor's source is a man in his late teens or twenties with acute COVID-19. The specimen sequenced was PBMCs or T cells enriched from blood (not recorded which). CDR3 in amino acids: CASSGTLNTGELFF. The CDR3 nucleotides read TGTGCCAGCAGTGGGACACTGAACACCGGGGAGCTGTTTTTT.